This T cell receptor (beta chain) was observed in a study of T-cell memory formation after mild COVID-19. At the level of the study: For the most part, TCR clusters were specific to one donor.

TCRalpha and TCRbeta libraries used 5'RACE with constant-segment primers and UMIs. Each CDR3 protein is one row after TCRdb ran MiXCR on the 5' RACE reads. The data hold roughly 170,000 distinct CDR3 sequences, with 18% observed a single time. This clonotype was counted only a few times. Antigen: not known. The germline CDR1 and CDR2 sequences are SGHAT and FQNNGV. Unmatched junction bases numbered 18, after V lost 0 bases and J lost 3 bases. This CDR3 spans 20 amino acids. General study points: Second-wave clones that peaked on day 37 lacked confirmed SARS-CoV-2 specificity. Balance between CD4 and CD8 was seen in clones contracting day 15 to 85, and a CD4+ lean was seen in later expanders.

The sequenced material came from PBMCs or a T cell subset sorted from them (not recorded which). This TCR derives from a man between 18 and 35 years old who had mild COVID-19 (a few samples of this study predate the infection). Cell type and time point are not known. The V and J genes are TRBV11-2 and TRBJ2-5; 8 bases line up with TRBD2. CDR3 protein: CASSLDLLGAGGRGKETQYF. The CDR3 DNA is TGTGCCAGCAGCTTAGATCTTCTGGGGGCGGGAGGCCGGGGGAAAGAGACCCAGTACTTC. Full variable domain (missing parts from reference TRBV11-2 and TRBJ2-5): EAGVAQSPRYKIIEKRQSVAFWCNPISGHATLYWYQQILGQGPKLLIQFQNNGVVDDSQLPKDRFSAERLKGVDSTLKIQPAKLEDSAVYLCASSLDLLGAGGRGKETQYFGPGTRLLVL.